These T cell receptor beta chains were read from a single sample in a study of cytotoxic CD8 clonotypes in ibrutinib-treated CLL. The table came from immunoSEQ multiplex PCR; TCRdb's copy has only in-frame clones and leaves some out. The sample lists fewer than 50,000 clones, 60% to 80% occurring once. Material: PBMCs, obtained after 24 months of ibrutinib treatment. Receptors were obtained from a human donor with chronic lymphocytic leukemia. The CDR3 runs from the conserved cysteine through the conserved F or W.

J: TRBJ1-5; V: TRBV28; CDR3: CASNDPRGENQPQHF
J: TRBJ2-7; V: TRBV5-5; CDR3: CASSLGWTGFYEQYF
J: TRBJ2-7; V: TRBV7-2; CDR3: CASSPSGQTAYEQYF
J: TRBJ2-1; V: TRBV7-6; CDR3: CASTIQDGGYNEQFF
J: TRBJ2-3; V: TRBV11-1; CDR3: CASSSRQGRSSTDTQYF
J: TRBJ2-7; V: TRBV2; CDR3: CASSSRDYEQYF
J: TRBJ2-1; V: TRBV18; CDR3: CASSPRIQTGHSYNEQFF
J: TRBJ2-4; V: TRBV2; CDR3: CASSGSRGNAIQYF
J: TRBJ1-2; V: TRBV10-3; CDR3: CAISELGLGYTF
J: TRBJ2-3; V: TRBV2; CDR3: CASPVTDTQYF
J: TRBJ1-2; V: TRBV9; CDR3: CASSKAGTILYGYTF
J: TRBJ2-5; V: TRBV2; CDR3: CASAGTGETQYF
J: TRBJ2-3; V: TRBV18; CDR3: CASSPPRTSGGTDTQYF
J: TRBJ1-2; V: TRBV5-4; CDR3: CASSLPHTLGRGYTF
J: TRBJ1-1; V: TRBV14; CDR3: CASSQDLNTEAFF
J: TRBJ1-2; V: TRBV6-1; CDR3: CASSEGSGYTF
J: TRBJ1-1; V: TRBV6-1; CDR3: CASIRGNTEAFF
J: TRBJ1-3; V: TRBV23-1; CDR3: CASSQARGPGNTIYF
J: TRBJ2-3; V: TRBV5-1; CDR3: CASSFQGDFTDTQYF
J: TRBJ2-1; V: TRBV6-5; CDR3: CASSSWREGHEQFF
J: TRBJ2-2; V: TRBV7-9; CDR3: CASSSDRQNTGELFF
J: TRBJ2-3; V: TRBV18; CDR3: CASSPVQTTDTQYF
J: TRBJ2-5; V: TRBV18; CDR3: CASSPERGLQETQYF
J: TRBJ2-1; V: TRBV5-1; CDR3: CASSFGVGAGYNEQFF
J: TRBJ1-4; V: TRBV28; CDR3: CASSFKQGTHEKLFF
J: TRBJ2-7; V: TRBV28; CDR3: CASSWVSGTGVGEQYF
J: TRBJ2-7; V: TRBV27; CDR3: CASSLSNLRTSDLYEQYF
J: TRBJ2-7; V: TRBV5-1; CDR3: CASRTRESYEQYF
J: TRBJ2-2; V: TRBV7-9; CDR3: CASSFLAGVGTGELFF
J: TRBJ1-2; V: TRBV28; CDR3: CASSLGTHGYTF
J: TRBJ1-4; V: TRBV2; CDR3: CATGETGDEKLFF
J: TRBJ2-2; V: TRBV7-3; CDR3: CASRDRSNTGELFF
J: TRBJ2-7; V: TRBV7-9; CDR3: CASSSWTSGRVYEQYF
J: TRBJ2-7; V: TRBV27; CDR3: CASSFGRALAEQYF
J: TRBJ1-5; V: TRBV4-1; CDR3: CASSQDPGQGHQPQHF
J: TRBJ2-5; V: TRBV5-1; CDR3: CASSLVAGYQETQYF
J: TRBJ2-3; V: TRBV7-2; CDR3: CASSSWTSGPGDTQYF
J: TRBJ2-7; V: TRBV9; CDR3: CASSVEASGTYEQYF
J: TRBJ1-6; V: TRBV2; CDR3: CASRPPGYYNSPLHF
J: TRBJ1-2; V: TRBV6-5; CDR3: CASSYSSSYYGYTF
J: TRBJ2-7; V: TRBV4-1; CDR3: CASSQDFRGMTGVRNEQYF
J: TRBJ2-7; V: TRBV5-1; CDR3: CASSLATSGKSSYEQYF
J: TRBJ2-2; V: TRBV6-1; CDR3: CASSEPGTGSTGELFF
J: TRBJ2-5; V: TRBV11-2; CDR3: CASSLRGAIQETQYF
J: TRBJ1-1; V: TRBV4-2; CDR3: CASSSSTGRTEAFF
J: TRBJ2-3; V: TRBV2; CDR3: CASSEIREGTQYF
J: TRBJ2-1; V: TRBV27; CDR3: CASSLSPTSGRLSSYNEQFF
J: TRBJ1-4; V: TRBV6-5; CDR3: CASSMRTGLAEKLFF
J: TRBJ1-4; V: TRBV6-5; CDR3: CASSPTRTNEKLFF
J: TRBJ2-1; V: TRBV2; CDR3: CASKTPAYNEQFF
J: TRBJ1-4; V: TRBV9; CDR3: CASSVGQGRNEKLFF